This T cell receptor beta chain was sequenced during a study of a mutant IDH1 vaccine in newly diagnosed glioma. V lost 2 bases, J lost 12 bases, and 8 bases stayed unmatched. The CDR3 runs to 14 residues. Germline CDR1 and CDR2: LGHNT and FRNRAP. Repertoires were generated with immunoSEQ multiplex PCR, while TCRdb's copy carries only in-frame clones and drops some. The sample includes around 99,000 clones, around 80% of them seen just once. Study-level points and caveats: Top peripheral T cell clonotype shifts appeared unrelated to pseudoprogression.

For this clone: Its antigen remains unidentified.

The sample's time point: baseline, week 1 (first vaccination visit). Documented treatment: pre-vaccination baseline after standard-of-care therapy. Donors harbored newly found WHO grade 3 or 4 IDH1-mutant, ATRX-lost astrocytomas. The chain couples TRBV12-5 to TRBJ1-4; 8 bases agree with TRBD1. This receptor was taken from a man in his forties with glioma. Sequenced here: PBMCs, sampled from a glioma patient treated with radiotherapy, temozolomide or both. The CDR3 DNA is TGTGCTAGTGGTTTGTCAGGGGGCGTCTCGGAACTGTTTTTT. Protein sequence: CASGLSGGVSELFF.